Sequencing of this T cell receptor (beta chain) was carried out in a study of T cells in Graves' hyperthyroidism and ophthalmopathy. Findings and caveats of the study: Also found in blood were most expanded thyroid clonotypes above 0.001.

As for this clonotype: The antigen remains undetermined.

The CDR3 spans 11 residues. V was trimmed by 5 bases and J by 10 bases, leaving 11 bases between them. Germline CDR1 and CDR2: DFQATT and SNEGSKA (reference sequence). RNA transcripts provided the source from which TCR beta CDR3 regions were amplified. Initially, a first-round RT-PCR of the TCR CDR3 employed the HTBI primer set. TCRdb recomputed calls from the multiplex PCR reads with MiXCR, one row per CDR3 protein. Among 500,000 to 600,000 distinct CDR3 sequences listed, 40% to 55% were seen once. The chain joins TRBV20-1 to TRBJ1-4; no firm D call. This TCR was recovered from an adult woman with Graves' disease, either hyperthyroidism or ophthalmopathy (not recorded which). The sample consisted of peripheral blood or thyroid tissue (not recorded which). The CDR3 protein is CSAALRGKLFF. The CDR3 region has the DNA TGCAGTGCTGCCCTCCGGGGAAAACTGTTTTTT.